This T cell receptor (beta chain) comes out of a study of response to subunit inactivated influenza vaccine. Findings and limits, study-wide: The authors suggested that every seasonal influenza vaccination recruits few new T cells.

One entry per CDR3 protein results from TCRdb running MiXCR on the RT-PCR reads. The data show hundreds of thousands of distinct CDR3 sequences, with less than 15% seen just once and roughly 7.6% held by the top ten. As regards this clonotype: Antigen: not known.

Losses at the gene ends were 4 bases for V and 4 bases for J; bases not matched to a gene: 8. Germline CDR1 LGHNA, CDR2 YNFKEQ. This CDR3 spans 16 amino acids. Here the sequenced sample was PBMCs from blood, taken less than 15 days before vaccination. This sequence was found in a man in his forties or fifties who received an inactivated influenza vaccine. The chain recombines TRBV4-2 with TRBJ2-2; 8 positions agree with TRBD2. The CDR3 sequence is CASSPDRAGVTGELFF. The CDR3 DNA sequence: TGTGCCAGCAGCCCCGATCGAGCGGGGGTCACCGGGGAGCTGTTTTTT.